This TCR beta chain was captured in a study of T cells in Graves' hyperthyroidism and ophthalmopathy. In regard to this clonotype: Its antigen is still unknown.

Whole-study results and caveats: Model predictions of ophthalmopathy came a median approximately 6 months before onset.

V lost 3 bases to trimming and J lost 7 bases; unmatched junction nucleotides: 7. The V gene's germline CDR1 is DFQATT and CDR2 SNEGSKA (reference sequence). This CDR3 is built from 14 residues. The TCR beta CDR3 regions underwent amplification using RNA transcripts as the source. HTBI primers were the set used in a first-round RT-PCR of the TCR CDR3. TCRdb redid the calling of the multiplex PCR reads with MiXCR, one entry per CDR3 protein. The sample shows a few hundred thousand distinct CDR3 sequences, roughly 15% of them seen only once. The clonotype comes from a woman between 25 and 40 years old with Graves' ophthalmopathy. Input material: blood. J is TRBJ2-7 and V is TRBV20-1; 12 positions agree with TRBD1. CDR3 region: CSASIGTGGLEQYF. DNA of the CDR3: TGCAGTGCTAGCATCGGGACAGGGGGCTTAGAGCAGTACTTC.